This TCR beta chain was profiled in a study of blood T cells in healthy people across ages. Donors each provided 8 to 10 milliliters of peripheral blood. As for this clonotype: Its matching antigen is unknown.

Study-level results: Significant beta diversity loss was already apparent by age about 42, declining roughly linearly.

For the second PCR, which ran for about 7 to 11 cycles, a sample-barcoded 5' primer and a J-beta primer mix were used. Tagging of each cDNA molecule was performed by a template-switch adaptor with 12 random nucleotides. One entry per CDR3 protein results from TCRdb running MiXCR on the 5' RACE reads. The sample comprises more than 650,000 distinct CDR3 sequences, 22% of which are singletons, and around a fifth rests with the top ten. This CDR3 is 12 amino acids long. Between the trimmed V and J ends, which lost 3 bases and 7 bases, there was a span of 10 bases. Germline V gene sequence: CDR1 DFQATT, CDR2 SNEGSKA (reference sequence).

Sequencing input: blood. V and J are TRBV20-1 and TRBJ2-1; a possible D gene is TRBD1 (5 bases). The receptor was isolated from a man aged 65 to 79 in good health. The CDR3 nucleotides are TGCAGTGCTAGTACCAGGGCAAATGAGCAGTTCTTC. This encodes CSASTRANEQFF.